This T cell receptor beta chain was sequenced during a study of shared clonotypes between healthy human individuals. Of note for this clone: Its specificity is unknown.

The assay was immunoSEQ multiplex PCR, and TCRdb's table has in-frame clones only and misses some. The sample records 2 million to 2.5 million clones, over 90% being singletons. This CDR3 spans 16 amino acids. V shed 7 bases, J shed 4 bases, and the junction held 13 bases outside the gene matches. Germline CDR1 and CDR2: MDHEN and SYDVKM. Points from the study as a whole: Clonotype sharing across donors was expected to vary with sequencing depth.

The sequence was collected from a man between 18 and 35 years old in good health. Some clones in this sample may be carry-over from other donors' samples. This chain connects TRBV28 to TRBJ1-1, with TRBD1 matching 9 bases. Sequencing used naive CD4+ T cells from PBMCs. The subset is: CD45RA+ positively selected. In DNA, the CDR3 is TGTGCCAGCACCCCACCGGGACAGGGAAAGGGCACTGAAGCTTTCTTT. This translates into CASTPPGQGKGTEAFF.